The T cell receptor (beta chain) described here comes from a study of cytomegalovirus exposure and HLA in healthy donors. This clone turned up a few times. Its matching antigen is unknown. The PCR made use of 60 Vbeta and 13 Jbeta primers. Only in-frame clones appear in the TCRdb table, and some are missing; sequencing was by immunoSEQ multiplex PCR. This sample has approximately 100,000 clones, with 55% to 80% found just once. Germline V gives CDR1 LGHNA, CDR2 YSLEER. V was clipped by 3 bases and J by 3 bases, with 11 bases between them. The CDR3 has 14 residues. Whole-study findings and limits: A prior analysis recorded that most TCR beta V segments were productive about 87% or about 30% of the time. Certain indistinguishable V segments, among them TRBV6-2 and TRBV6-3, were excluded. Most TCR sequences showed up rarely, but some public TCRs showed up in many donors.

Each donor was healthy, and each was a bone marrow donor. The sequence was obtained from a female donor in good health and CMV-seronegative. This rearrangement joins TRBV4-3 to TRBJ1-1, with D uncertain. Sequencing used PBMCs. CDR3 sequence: CASSQVGVDTEAFF. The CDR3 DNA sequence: TGCGCCAGCAGCCAGGTCGGGGTCGACACTGAAGCTTTCTTT.